This TCR beta chain emerged from a study of blood T cell repertoires in COVID-19. Study details: The samples span acute and convalescent COVID-19 from the United States, Italy and Spain. Sample material is recorded as cDNA or gDNA derived from T cells, B-cell-depleted T cells, or PBMCs.

Source study methods: Amplification of reference gene primers provided the estimated nucleated cell counts. Sequencing used immunoSEQ multiplex PCR; TCRdb keeps in-frame clones, though not all of them. V and J calls and clone size are given by that table; D and trimming were obtained from the DNA. The sample carries tens of thousands of clones, 80% recorded once. The sequencing input was peripheral blood. The TCR comes from a human donor in a cohort sampled during active COVID-19.

CDR3 loop: CASSSVLAKNIQYF. As DNA, the CDR3 is TGTGCCAGCAGCTCCGTCTTAGCCAAAAACATTCAGTACTTC. The chain uses TRBV13 and TRBJ2-4; D ambiguous. Germline V gene lookup returns CDR1 PRHDT and CDR2 FYEKMQ (reference sequence). V gave up 4 bases and J gave up 0 bases, with 7 bases separating them. This CDR3 region has 14 residues.